The T cell receptor beta chain described here comes from a study of T cell repertoires in cytomegalovirus infection. Study in general: Public TCR beta signatures indicated both CMV infection and matching HLA type. Whole-study results and caveats: Summed public TCR beta family frequency identified CMV carriers bearing the relevant HLA.

About this clonotype itself: Its target is unknown.

The length of the CDR3 is 16 residues. The V segment lost 3 bases and the J segment 3 bases; nucleotides outside the gene matches: 9. CDR1 LNHNV and CDR2 YYDKDF come from the germline V gene (reference sequence). Each CDR3 protein gets one entry after TCRdb re-called the reads with MiXCR. The table lists tens of thousands of distinct CDR3 sequences, roughly 20% of them singletons, with less than 30% in the top ten. Sequencing was performed on CD8+ T cells from cultured PBMCs, taken from culture after CMV antigen stimulation. This clonotype originated in a human donor in good health (CMV status not recorded). Some clones in this sample may be carry-over from other donors' samples. The chain recombines TRBV15 with TRBJ2-7, with 9 bases fitting TRBD1. The CDR3 loop reads CATSRKTGGPFYEQYF. For the CDR3, the DNA is TGTGCCACCAGCAGGAAAACAGGGGGCCCTTTCTACGAGCAGTACTTC.